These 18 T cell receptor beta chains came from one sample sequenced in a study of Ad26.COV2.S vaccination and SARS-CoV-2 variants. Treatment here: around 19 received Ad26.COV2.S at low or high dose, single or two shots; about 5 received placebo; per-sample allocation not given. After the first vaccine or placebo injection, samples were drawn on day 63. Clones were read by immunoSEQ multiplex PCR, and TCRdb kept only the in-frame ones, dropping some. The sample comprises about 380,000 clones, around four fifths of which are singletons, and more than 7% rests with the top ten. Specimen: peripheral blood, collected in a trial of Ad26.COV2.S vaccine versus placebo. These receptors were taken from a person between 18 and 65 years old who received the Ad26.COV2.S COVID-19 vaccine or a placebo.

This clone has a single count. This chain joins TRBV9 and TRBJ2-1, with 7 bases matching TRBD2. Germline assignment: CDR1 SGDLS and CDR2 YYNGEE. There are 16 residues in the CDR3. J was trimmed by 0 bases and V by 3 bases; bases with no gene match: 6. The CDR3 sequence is CASSAGAGSSYNEQFF. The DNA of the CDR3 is TGTGCCAGCAGCGCCGGAGCGGGGAGCTCCTACAATGAGCAGTTCTTC.

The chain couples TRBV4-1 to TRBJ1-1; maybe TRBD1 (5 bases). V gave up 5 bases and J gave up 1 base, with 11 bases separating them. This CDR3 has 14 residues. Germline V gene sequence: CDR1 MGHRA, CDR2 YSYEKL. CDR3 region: CASSAGTGNTEAFF. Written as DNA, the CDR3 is TGCGCCAGCAGCGCTGGGACGGGGAACACTGAAGCTTTCTTT.

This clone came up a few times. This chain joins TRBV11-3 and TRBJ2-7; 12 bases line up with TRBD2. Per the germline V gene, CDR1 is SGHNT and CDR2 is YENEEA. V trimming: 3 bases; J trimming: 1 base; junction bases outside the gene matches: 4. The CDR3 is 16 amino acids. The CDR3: CASSFWLAGGSYEQYF. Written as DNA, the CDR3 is TGTGCCAGCAGCTTCTGGCTAGCGGGAGGGTCCTACGAGCAGTACTTC.

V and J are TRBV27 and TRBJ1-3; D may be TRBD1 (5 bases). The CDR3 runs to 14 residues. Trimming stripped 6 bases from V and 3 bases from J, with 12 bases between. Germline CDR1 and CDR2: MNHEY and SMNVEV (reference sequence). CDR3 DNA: TGTGCCAGCAGCCGGGGGGGAATTGGAAACACCATATATTTT. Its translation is CASSRGGIGNTIYF.

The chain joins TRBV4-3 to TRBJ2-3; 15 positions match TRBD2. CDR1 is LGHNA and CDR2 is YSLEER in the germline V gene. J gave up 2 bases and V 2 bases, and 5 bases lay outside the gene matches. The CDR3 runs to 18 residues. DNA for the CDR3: TGCGCCAGCAGCCAACAGGGACTAGCGGGGGGCTACACAGATACGCAGTATTTT. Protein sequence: CASSQQGLAGGYTDTQYF.

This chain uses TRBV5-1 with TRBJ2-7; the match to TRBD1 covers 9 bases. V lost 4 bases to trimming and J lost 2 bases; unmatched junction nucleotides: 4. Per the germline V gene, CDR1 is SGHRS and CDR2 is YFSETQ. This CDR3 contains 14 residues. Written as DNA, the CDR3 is TGCGCCAGCAGCCACCGGGACAGGGCCTACGAGCAGTACTTC. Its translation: CASSHRDRAYEQYF.

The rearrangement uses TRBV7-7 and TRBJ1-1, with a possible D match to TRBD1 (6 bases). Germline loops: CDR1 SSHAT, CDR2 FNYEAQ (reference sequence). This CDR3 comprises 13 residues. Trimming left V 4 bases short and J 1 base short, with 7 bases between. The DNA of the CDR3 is TGTGCCAGCAGCTCGGACAGGAACACTGAAGCTTTCTTT. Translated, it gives CASSSDRNTEAFF.

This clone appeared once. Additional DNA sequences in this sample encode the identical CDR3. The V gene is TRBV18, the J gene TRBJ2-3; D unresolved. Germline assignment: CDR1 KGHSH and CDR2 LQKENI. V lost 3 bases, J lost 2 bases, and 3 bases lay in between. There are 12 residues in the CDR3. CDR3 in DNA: TGTGCCAGCTCACCTTACACAGATACGCAGTATTTT. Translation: CASSPYTDTQYF.

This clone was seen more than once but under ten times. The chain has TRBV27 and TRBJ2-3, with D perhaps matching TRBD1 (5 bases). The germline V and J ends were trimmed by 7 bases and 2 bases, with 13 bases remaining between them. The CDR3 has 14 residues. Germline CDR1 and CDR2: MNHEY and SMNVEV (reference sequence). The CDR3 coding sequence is TGTGCCAGCATTCTCCCGACAGTCACAGATACGCAGTATTTT. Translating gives CASILPTVTDTQYF.

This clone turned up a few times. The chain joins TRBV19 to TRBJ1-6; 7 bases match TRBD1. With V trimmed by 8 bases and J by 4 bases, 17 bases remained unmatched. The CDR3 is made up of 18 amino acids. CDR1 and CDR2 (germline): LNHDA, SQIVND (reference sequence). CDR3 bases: TGTGCCAGTCGGGACAGACTCCTGTCGTCCCTTTATAATTCACCCCTCCACTTT. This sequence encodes CASRDRLLSSLYNSPLHF.

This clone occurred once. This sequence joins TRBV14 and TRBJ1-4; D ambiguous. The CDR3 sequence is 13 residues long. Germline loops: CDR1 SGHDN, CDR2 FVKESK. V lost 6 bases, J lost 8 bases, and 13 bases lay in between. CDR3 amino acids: CASSQRAAEKLFF. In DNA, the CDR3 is TGTGCCAGCAGTCAGAGGGCCGCCGAAAAACTGTTTTTT.

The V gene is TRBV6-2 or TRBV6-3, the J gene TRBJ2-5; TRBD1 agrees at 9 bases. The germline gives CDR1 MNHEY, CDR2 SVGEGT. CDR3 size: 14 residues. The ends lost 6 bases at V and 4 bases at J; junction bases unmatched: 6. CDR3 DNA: TGTGCCAGCAGCAAACTGGACAGGGGAGAGACCCAGTACTTC. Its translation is CASSKLDRGETQYF.

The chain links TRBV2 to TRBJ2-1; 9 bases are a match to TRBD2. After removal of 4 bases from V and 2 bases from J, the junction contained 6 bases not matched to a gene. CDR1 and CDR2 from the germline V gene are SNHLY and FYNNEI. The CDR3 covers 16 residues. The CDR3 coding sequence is TGTGCCAGCAGTGGGGTAGCGGGAGAAGCCTACAATGAGCAGTTCTTC. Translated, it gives CASSGVAGEAYNEQFF.

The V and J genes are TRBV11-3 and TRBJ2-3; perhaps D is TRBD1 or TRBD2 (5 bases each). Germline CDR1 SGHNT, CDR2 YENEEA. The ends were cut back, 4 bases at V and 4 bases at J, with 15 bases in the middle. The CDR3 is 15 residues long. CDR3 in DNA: TGTGCCAGCAGCTCCTGGACACTGAGGGCAGATACGCAGTATTTT. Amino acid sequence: CASSSWTLRADTQYF. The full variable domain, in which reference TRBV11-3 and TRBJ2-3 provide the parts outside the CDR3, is EAGVVQSPRYKIIEKKQPVAFWCNPISGHNTLYWYLQNLGQGPELLIRYENEEAVDDSQLPKDRFSAERLKGVDSTLKIQPAELGDSAVYLCASSSWTLRADTQYFGPGTRLTVL.

Here the CDR3 DNA reads TGTGCCTGGAGTGTACGGACTAGCGGGAGGTCCGAGCAGTACTTC. Translating gives CAWSVRTSGRSEQYF. The chain combines TRBV30 with TRBJ2-7, with 14 positions matching TRBD2. V gave up 0 bases and J gave up 6 bases; unmatched junction bases: 4. The germline V gene has CDR1 GTSNPN and CDR2 SVGIG (reference sequence). This CDR3 region has 15 residues.

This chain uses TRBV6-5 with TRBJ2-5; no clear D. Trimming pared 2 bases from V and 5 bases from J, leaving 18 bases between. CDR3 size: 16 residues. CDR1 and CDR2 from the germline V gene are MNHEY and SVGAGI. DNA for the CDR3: TGTGCCAGCAGTTACACTTACGGCTCAAGCCTTGAGACCCAGTACTTC. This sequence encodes CASSYTYGSSLETQYF.

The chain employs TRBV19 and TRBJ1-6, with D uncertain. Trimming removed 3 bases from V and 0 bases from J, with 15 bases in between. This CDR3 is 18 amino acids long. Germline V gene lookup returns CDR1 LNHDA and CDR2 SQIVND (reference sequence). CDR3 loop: CASSIPDRSSSYNSPLHF. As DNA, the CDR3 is TGTGCCAGTAGTATCCCTGATCGATCAAGCTCCTATAATTCACCCCTCCACTTT.

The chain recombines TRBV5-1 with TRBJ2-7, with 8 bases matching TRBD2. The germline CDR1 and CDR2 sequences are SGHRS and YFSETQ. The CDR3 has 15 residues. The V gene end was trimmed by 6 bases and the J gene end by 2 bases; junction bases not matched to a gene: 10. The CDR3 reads CASTTAVAGTYEQYF. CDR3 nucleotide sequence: TGCGCCAGCACCACCGCGGTAGCGGGAACCTACGAGCAGTACTTC.